The clone carrying this T cell receptor beta chain was seen a few times. The data stem from a study of T cells in Graves' hyperthyroidism and ophthalmopathy. From RNA transcripts, TCR beta CDR3 regions were amplified. An initial round of RT-PCR targeting the TCR CDR3 relied on the HTBI primer set. One entry per CDR3 protein results from TCRdb running MiXCR on the multiplex PCR reads. The sample consists of over 700,000 distinct CDR3 sequences, about 19% of them appearing once. The junction had 13 bases not matched to a gene; V was cut back by 0 bases and J by 9 bases. CDR3 size: 18 residues. Germline CDR1 and CDR2: SGHRS and YFSETQ.

The source is a woman in her 50s with Graves' hyperthyroidism that later progressed to Graves' ophthalmopathy. The rearrangement links TRBV5-1 to TRBJ2-1; 12 bases are shared with TRBD2. The sample consisted of blood. In DNA, the CDR3 is TGCGCCAGCAGCTTGGCGCCTTCGGTTCTAGCGGGGGGGCGTGAGCAGTTCTTC. This sequence encodes CASSLAPSVLAGGREQFF.